Below, one T cell receptor beta chain is given with its context. The antigen is unknown. PCR used 60 Vbeta primers and 13 Jbeta primers. The protocol was immunoSEQ multiplex PCR, while the TCRdb copy is restricted to in-frame clones and leaves out a portion. The sample records 90,000 to 120,000 clones, about 84% being singletons. This CDR3 is built from 14 residues. V shed 2 bases and J shed 5 bases, with 12 bases lying between them. Germline V gene sequence: CDR1 SGHVS, CDR2 FNYEAQ. This specimen comes from a study of cytomegalovirus exposure and HLA in healthy donors. About the study: Tens of millions of unique TCRs, all from HLA-typed donors, were included in an early release of the data.

Study-level points and caveats: Productive status was seen about 87% or about 30% of the time for most TCR beta V segments in an earlier analysis.

The donors gave bone marrow, and they were healthy. This chain joins TRBV7-6 and TRBJ2-5; weak D call: TRBD2 (5 bases). Sequencing was performed on PBMCs. This TCR came from a man younger than 45 in good health and CMV-seronegative. CDR3 nucleotide sequence: TGTGCCAGCAGCTTAAACACAGCGGAGGAGACCCAGTACTTC. As protein: CASSLNTAEETQYF.